The clone carrying this T cell receptor beta chain came up a few times. The data originate from a study of T-cell memory formation after mild COVID-19. Study summary: The study found TCR clusters largely donor specific.

TCRdb reprocessed the 5' RACE reads with MiXCR, giving one entry per CDR3 protein. This sample carries about 350,000 distinct CDR3 sequences, around 14% of them seen once, and the ten largest clones take under 25%. Germline values: CDR1 SGHTA, CDR2 FQGNSA. Between the trimmed V and J ends, which lost 5 bases and 3 bases, there was a span of 17 bases. The CDR3 totals 15 residues. Input material: PBMCs or a T cell subset sorted from them (not recorded which). The gene calls are TRBV7-2 and TRBJ2-7, with D possibly being TRBD2 (6 bases). The sequence was collected from a young man who had mild COVID-19 (a few samples of this study predate the infection). Cell type and time point are not known. Written as DNA, the CDR3 is TGTGCCAGCAGCGCAGGTCCTAGCGCTGGCTACGAGCAGTACTTC. Its protein product is CASSAGPSAGYEQYF.